The 9 T cell receptor beta chains reported below all come from one sample, sequenced in a study of T cells expressing NK-cell markers. With the 5' RACE reads reprocessed, TCRdb shows one record per CDR3 protein and no DNA. Across around 100,000 distinct CDR3 sequences, the top ten clones capture around 20% of the sample. Sequenced sample: blood T cells: a sorted CD56 or NKG2C T cell subset, CD4+ or CD8+ T cells, or bulk PBMC T cells (not recorded which). These receptors were collected from a woman aged 18 to 75 in good health.

The rearrangement joins TRBV20-1 to TRBJ1-1. This CDR3 region has 16 residues. The V gene's germline CDR1 is DFQATT and CDR2 SNEGSKA (reference sequence). The CDR3 here is CSARDWQGGWDTEAFF.

The chain recombines TRBV12-3 or TRBV12-4 with TRBJ2-1. The CDR3 is made up of 11 amino acids. This CDR3 reads CASKSVHEQFF.

The CDR3 reads CSARSSHKIQETQYF. V gene TRBV20-1 combines with J gene TRBJ2-5. Germline CDR1 DFQATT, CDR2 SNEGSKA (reference sequence). The CDR3 sequence is 15 residues long.

V is TRBV12-3 or TRBV12-4 and J is TRBJ2-4. The CDR3 is 14 residues long. CDR3 in amino acids: CASSLWTPKNIQYF.

The gene calls are TRBV5-6 and TRBJ2-1; with no DNA, the TCRdb D assignment of TRBD2 cannot be verified. This CDR3 is 12 amino acids long. CDR1 is SGHDT and CDR2 is YYEEEE in the germline V gene. This CDR3 is CASTLSGYEQFF. The full variable domain, its missing parts supplied by reference TRBV5-6 and TRBJ2-1, is DAGVTQSPTHLIKTRGQQVTLRCSPKSGHDTVSWYQQALGQGPQFIFQYYEEEERQRGNFPDRFSGHQFPNYSSELNVNALLLGDSALYLCASTLSGYEQFFGPGTRLTVL.

V and J are TRBV20-1 and TRBJ2-1; TCRdb selects TRBD1, and the lack of DNA leaves this call unchecked. Germline CDR1 DFQATT, CDR2 SNEGSKA (reference sequence). The CDR3 loop spans 14 amino acids. The CDR3 loop is CSAFNRGLINEQFF.

The V call is TRBV7-8, the J call TRBJ2-1; TCRdb lists TRBD1, though no DNA is available to test this call. This CDR3 has 16 amino acids. The V gene's germline CDR1 is SGHVS and CDR2 FQNEAQ. This chain's CDR3 is CASSLPGQGNRYEQFF.

V usage is TRBV7-3 and J usage is TRBJ1-1. From germline, CDR1 is SGHTA and CDR2 FQGTGA. CDR3 length equals 14 residues. CDR3 loop: CASSRRRRYTEAFF.

The V call is TRBV6-1, the J call TRBJ2-1; the D call from TCRdb, TRBD2, cannot be confirmed without DNA. CDR1 MNHNS and CDR2 SASEGT come from the germline V gene. CDR3 size: 15 residues. The CDR3 region is CASSATSGNFNEQFF.